One sample yielded the 21 T cell receptor beta chains listed below, sequenced in a study of immune evolution from preneoplasia to lung adenocarcinoma. TCRdb's table, derived via immunoSEQ multiplex PCR, lists solely in-frame clones and lacks some. The sample has several thousand clones; 65% to 85% are singletons. Sequencing was performed on FFPE minimally invasive lung adenocarcinoma tissue. All receptors derive from a person aged 45 to 69 with lung adenocarcinoma.

This chain connects TRBV7-6 to TRBJ2-5; tentative D call: TRBD1 (6 bases). The V gene lost 2 bases and the J gene lost 2 bases, with 12 bases spanning the gap. The CDR3 extends over 15 amino acids. Germline V gene lookup returns CDR1 SGHVS and CDR2 FNYEAQ. The CDR3 DNA reads as TGTGCCAGCAGCTTACAGGCCAGGGGTCAAGAGACCCAGTACTTC. It codes for CASSLQARGQETQYF.

This chain connects TRBV6-1 to TRBJ2-7, with 9 bases fitting TRBD1. The CDR3 extends over 15 amino acids. V gave up 6 bases and J gave up 2 bases; unmatched junction bases: 8. Germline V gene lookup returns CDR1 MNHNS and CDR2 SASEGT. The DNA for the CDR3 is TGTGCCAGCAGGGGAACAGGGGGCCACCCCTACGAGCAGTACTTC. Its translation is CASRGTGGHPYEQYF.

The V and J genes are TRBV19 and TRBJ1-6; 8 bases fit TRBD1. The CDR3 covers 13 residues. CDR1 LNHDA and CDR2 SQIVND come from the germline V gene (reference sequence). The V gene end was trimmed by 5 bases and the J gene end by 8 bases; junction bases not matched to a gene: 2. CDR3 sequence (DNA): TGTGCCAGTAGTTCGGACAGGGATTCACCCCTCCACTTT. This gives the protein CASSSDRDSPLHF.

This chain links TRBV7-2 with TRBJ2-1; TRBD2 agrees at 13 bases. Germline V lookup: CDR1 SGHTA, CDR2 FQGNSA. The CDR3 covers 17 residues. V lost 3 bases to trimming and J lost 5 bases; unmatched junction nucleotides: 7. The CDR3 loop reads CASSFTLLAGGNNEQFF. The CDR3 region has the DNA TGTGCCAGCAGCTTTACCCTACTAGCGGGAGGGAACAATGAGCAGTTCTTC. Drawing the rest from reference TRBV7-2 and TRBJ2-1, the complete variable domain is GAGVSQSPSNKVTEKGKDVELRCDPISGHTALYWYRQSLGQGLEFLIYFQGNSAPDKSGLPSDRFSAERTGGSVSTLTIQRTQQEDSAVYLCASSFTLLAGGNNEQFFGPGTRLTVL.

V and J are TRBV28 and TRBJ1-1, with D possibly being TRBD1 (6 bases). There are 13 residues in the CDR3. Germline V gene data show CDR1 as MDHEN and CDR2 as SYDVKM. Trimming stripped 6 bases from V and 6 bases from J, with 14 bases between. The CDR3 region is CASSPVGGAEAFF. The CDR3 DNA sequence: TGTGCCAGCAGCCCCGTCGGGGGCGCTGAAGCTTTCTTT.

Remarks on this clone: A junction boundary mismatches the germline segment, possibly from a read error. The same CDR3 also results from other DNA sequences found in this sample. The chain joins TRBV7-9 to TRBJ2-1; 7 positions agree with TRBD1. The CDR3 consists of 16 residues. Germline V gene sequence: CDR1 SEHNR, CDR2 FQNEAQ (reference sequence). The CDR3 DNA sequence: TGCGCCAGCAGCGTCACGTTCGGGACAGTCAGTGATGAGCAGTTCTTC. Its protein product is CASSVTFGTVSDEQFF.

The chain uses TRBV6-5 and TRBJ2-5; 8 bases match TRBD2. The J segment lost 1 base and the V segment lost 5 bases, leaving 3 bases of the junction unmatched. CDR1 and CDR2 (germline): MNHEY, SVGAGI. The CDR3 contains 14 residues. The CDR3 is CASSQTSAQETQYF. Written as DNA, the CDR3 is TGTGCCAGCAGTCAGACTAGCGCCCAAGAGACCCAGTACTTC.

The chain combines TRBV18 with TRBJ1-3; D not certain. Germline-derived CDR1 and CDR2 are KGHSH and LQKENI. The CDR3 length is 15 residues. V was pared by 0 bases and J by 2 bases, with 8 bases between. The DNA of the CDR3 is TGTGCCAGCTCACCACCCCTAACGGCTGGAAACACCATATATTTT. It specifies CASSPPLTAGNTIYF. Full variable domain (missing parts from reference TRBV18 and TRBJ1-3): NAGVMQNPRHLVRRRGQEARLRCSPMKGHSHVYWYRQLPEEGLKFMVYLQKENIIDESGMPKERFSAEFPKEGPSILRIQQVVRGDSAAYFCASSPPLTAGNTIYFGEGSWLTVV.

The chain combines TRBV6-1 with TRBJ2-7, with 8 bases that match TRBD1. The CDR3 length is 14 residues. The V gene end was trimmed by 7 bases and the J gene end by 4 bases; junction bases not matched to a gene: 9. Looked up from germline, CDR1 is MNHNS and CDR2 is SASEGT. CDR3 nucleotide sequence: TGTGCCAGCACTAGTAGGGACAGGTATTACGAGCAGTACTTC. It encodes CASTSRDRYYEQYF.

This sequence joins TRBV2 and TRBJ2-2; TRBD2 might be the D (6 bases). Trimming cost V 6 bases and J 3 bases, with 11 bases left between them. The CDR3 sequence is 14 residues long. In germline, CDR1 is SNHLY, CDR2 FYNNEI. The CDR3 DNA reads as TGTGCCAGCAGCCGGGAGCCGGACACCGGGGAGCTGTTTTTT. Protein product: CASSREPDTGELFF.

The V gene is TRBV14, the J gene TRBJ2-5; possible D gene TRBD1, 5 bases. CDR3 length: 16 amino acids. The V and J ends lost 0 bases and 2 bases respectively, with 13 bases between them. Germline V gives CDR1 SGHDN, CDR2 FVKESK. This chain's CDR3 is CASSQDKWTQQETQYF. CDR3 bases: TGTGCCAGCAGCCAAGATAAGTGGACACAACAAGAGACCCAGTACTTC.

The CDR3 protein is CASKTPGGEGPQHF. CDR3 DNA sequence: TGTGCCAGCAAAACACCTGGCGGAGAGGGGCCCCAGCATTTT. The rearrangement uses TRBV28 and TRBJ1-5; D uncertain. V lost 7 bases and J lost 9, with 19 bases in between. Germline CDR1 and CDR2: MDHEN and SYDVKM. This CDR3 comprises 14 residues.

The chain has TRBV5-1 and TRBJ1-2; possibly TRBD1 for D (5 bases). V shed 0 bases and J shed 8 bases, with 17 bases lying between them. CDR3 size: 15 residues. Germline V gives CDR1 SGHRS, CDR2 YFSETQ. The CDR3 DNA follows: TGCGCCAGCAGCTTGGGTCAGACAACACAGGAGGGCTACACCTTC. Translating gives CASSLGQTTQEGYTF.

CDR3 sequence: CASSLVRGGTGELFF. DNA for the CDR3: TGTGCCAGCAGCTTAGTCAGGGGAGGAACCGGGGAGCTGTTTTTT. This chain links TRBV11-2 with TRBJ2-2, with D tentatively TRBD1 or TRBD2 (6 bases each). Germline loops: CDR1 SGHAT, CDR2 FQNNGV. Trimming removed 1 base at V and 5 bases at J, with 11 bases between. The CDR3 spans 15 residues. Filled out from reference TRBV11-2 and TRBJ2-2, the complete variable domain reads EAGVAQSPRYKIIEKRQSVAFWCNPISGHATLYWYQQILGQGPKLLIQFQNNGVVDDSQLPKDRFSAERLKGVDSTLKIQPAKLEDSAVYLCASSLVRGGTGELFFGEGSRLTVL.

J is TRBJ1-4 and V is TRBV19; D possibly corresponds to TRBD1 (5 bases). Germline V gives CDR1 LNHDA, CDR2 SQIVND (reference sequence). Trimming shortened V by 5 bases and J by 0 bases, and 10 bases separated the two germline ends. The CDR3 is 15 amino acids. CDR3 sequence reads: CASSPQGATNEKLFF. CDR3 in DNA: TGTGCCAGTAGTCCCCAGGGTGCAACTAATGAAAAACTGTTTTTT. Full variable domain (remainder filled in from reference TRBV19 and TRBJ1-4): DGGITQSPKYLFRKEGQNVTLSCEQNLNHDAMYWYRQDPGQGLRLIYYSQIVNDFQKGDIAEGYSVSREKKESFPLTVTSAQKNPTAFYLCASSPQGATNEKLFFGSGTQLSVL.

The chain joins TRBV29-1 to TRBJ2-3; maybe TRBD1 (6 bases). The CDR3 has 13 amino acids. Per germline, CDR1 SQVTM and CDR2 ANQGSEA. Trimming left V 7 bases short and J 2 bases short, with 13 bases between. DNA of the CDR3: TGCAGCGCCTACAGGGACCTCACAGATACGCAGTATTTT. It is translated as CSAYRDLTDTQYF.

The chain couples TRBV6-4 to TRBJ2-1; D possibly uses TRBD1 or TRBD2 (5 bases each). Trimming cost V 0 bases and J 6 bases, with 15 bases left between them. CDR1 is MRHNA and CDR2 is SNTAGT in the germline V gene. The CDR3 length is 16 residues. As DNA, the CDR3 is TGTGCCAGCAGTGACTCACAACTAGATGGGGGCAATGAGCAGTTCTTC. As protein: CASSDSQLDGGNEQFF.

The V call is TRBV5-6, the J call TRBJ1-3; no clear D. The CDR3 length is 15 residues. The germline CDR1 and CDR2 sequences are SGHDT and YYEEEE. Trimming took 1 base from V and 2 from J, leaving 10 bases between them. CDR3 residues: CASSLTENAGNTIYF. For the CDR3, the DNA is TGTGCCAGCAGCTTGACTGAGAACGCTGGAAACACCATATATTTT.

This chain links TRBV2 with TRBJ2-1; 11 bases line up with TRBD2. This CDR3 is 16 amino acids long. Trimming removed 7 bases from V and 6 bases from J; junction bases left unmatched: 11. From germline, CDR1 is SNHLY and CDR2 FYNNEI. This chain's CDR3 is CASNYQGLAVFNEQFF. DNA for the CDR3: TGTGCCAGCAACTATCAGGGACTAGCGGTCTTCAATGAGCAGTTCTTC.

The chain recombines TRBV5-1 with TRBJ2-2; 10 bases line up with TRBD1. The ends lost 4 bases at V and 7 bases at J; junction bases unmatched: 7. Germline V gene lookup returns CDR1 SGHRS and CDR2 YFSETQ. CDR3 size: 15 residues. CDR3 in amino acids: CASSLRTGGDGELFF. Here the CDR3 DNA reads TGCGCCAGCAGCCTACGGACAGGGGGTGACGGGGAGCTGTTTTTT.

This clone was counted once. One end of the junction is discordant with germline, which a read error may explain. The gene calls are TRBV7-2 and TRBJ1-5; 7 bases are a match to TRBD1. The CDR3 sequence is 13 residues long. Germline V CDR1 and CDR2: SGHTA, FQGNSA. The CDR3 bases are TGCGCCAGCAGCCAAAACAGGGGACAGCCCCAGCATTTT. Translation gives CASSQNRGQPQHF.